This T cell receptor (beta chain) was sequenced during a study of regulatory T cells in long-lasting Graves disease (dated by TCRdb to the early 2020s). For the study in its entirety: Antithyroid drugs had been taken for less than 3 months by newly diagnosed Graves' disease patients. Peripheral blood TCR sequencing and RNA sequencing compared persistent Graves' disease patients with newly diagnosed Graves' disease patients. The study was conducted in China and was registered as a clinical trial. A total of 33 samples underwent TCR sequencing, from roughly 13 patients with persistent Graves' disease and roughly 20 patients with newly diagnosed Graves' disease.

Study-wide conclusions, independent of this receptor: Peripheral blood alone was examined, since thyroid tissue, which constituted the primary lesion, could not be accessed. Persistent patients shared more public clonotypes among themselves (under 3,000) than newly diagnosed patients did (about 1,000). Persistent disease showed preferential use of TRBV28, TRBJ1-2 and TRBJ2-5, whereas newly diagnosed disease favored TRBV20-1 and TRBJ2-1. The small sample size was acknowledged by the authors as a limitation that may reduce accuracy. Sequencing and analysis were restricted to the TCR beta chain. Compared with newly diagnosed patients, persistent Graves' disease patients had lower TCR Shannon entropy and fewer highly expanded clones, which suggests clonal expansion.

Measured from the cysteine to the phenylalanine, the CDR3 is 13 residues long. The CDR3 DNA has 39 bases and is translated from base 1. Per the germline V gene, SQVTM is the CDR1 and ANQGSEA is the CDR2. V drops 4 bases and J drops 5 bases, leaving 14 bases in between. The sample's time point label is to be understood as: newly diagnosed GD, antithyroid drugs for less than 3 months. For both TCR sequencing and RNA sequencing, RNA was extracted from PBMCs using TRIzol. Graves' disease was diagnosed according to American Thyroid Association guidelines. The patients came from an endocrinology department in Xi'an, China. From each patient, about 9.7 milliliters of peripheral blood was collected into an EDTA anticoagulant tube. Ficoll Paque Plus density gradient separation was used to isolate PBMCs, and no additional T cell sorting was done. An Agilent 2100 Bioanalyzer and agarose gel were used to check RNA quality, while a NanoDrop 2000 measured RNA concentration.

This clonotype was observed at least ten times. It has no known antigen specificity. It has no much larger one-base neighbor in the sample; base qualities were not kept. Receptors were amplified or captured by multiplex PCR. The sequencer listed for this sample is Illumina HiSeq 4000. iRepertoire HTBI primers and Arm-PCR amplification of CDR3 regions were used to construct TCR beta libraries. PCR products were gel purified before sequencing. In the original analysis: Gene usage analysis of CDR3 amino acid clonotypes relied on the 55 to 80 TRBV and 14 TRBJ segments identified across samples. COPE and FqMerger were used to merge filtered high-quality paired reads into contigs. Contigs were aligned with BLAST to IMGT TRBV, TRBD and TRBJ reference genes, and CDR3 was defined per IMGT. Highly expanded clones were defined as clonotypes with a frequency above 0.1%. Repertoire diversity was measured by Shannon entropy, and V-J evenness by the Gini coefficient. Clonotypes shared by more than one individual were considered public. TCRdb applied fastp at Q25 and MiXCR to the public reads, then kept only in-frame beta chains. Rows are unified per CDR3 protein, each entry keeping the most common DNA and genes. The V and J calls here are based on TCRdb, not the publication. This sample lists approximately 250,000 distinct CDR3 sequences; 15% to 20% were detected once. Over 20% of the sample belongs to the ten largest clones.

The sequence links TRBV29-1 to TRBJ1-1; the D region possibly corresponds to TRBD1 (6 bases align). The TCR sequence derives from a female donor with Graves disease. The sequences come from peripheral blood mononuclear cells (PBMCs), collected at new diagnosis, from a patient treated with antithyroid drugs. The nucleotide sequence is TGCAGCGTTGCGTCCTCAGGGGCTACTGAAGCTTTCTTT. This codes for CSVASSGATEAFF.